The clone carrying this TCR beta chain was seen once. What it recognizes is unknown. The method was immunoSEQ multiplex PCR; TCRdb's version includes in-frame clones alone and lacks a portion of them. The data show about 31,000 clones, with over 80% seen just once and less than 25% held by the top ten. The data belong to a study of OX40 agonist ivuxolimab in advanced cancers. About the study: Of mixed ages from about 20 to 90 and averaging about 60 years, the group was roughly 85% male. Study findings and constraints: Low normalized T-cell clonal expansion was additionally recorded for some nonresponders.

Germline-derived CDR1 and CDR2 are MNHNY and SVGAGI (reference sequence). The CDR3 length is 14 residues. The V end was cut by 5 bases, the J end by 3 bases, with 14 bases between. The TCR sequence derives from an adult with an advanced solid tumor such as melanoma, head and neck, liver or kidney cancer. The rearrangement links TRBV6-6 to TRBJ2-7; unclear D gene. The starting material was CD4+ or CD8+ T cells sorted from blood, obtained in a trial of the OX40 agonist ivuxolimab. The CDR3 region has the DNA TGTGCCAGCAGTCCTTCAATGATTCTCTACGAGCAGTACTTC. This sequence encodes CASSPSMILYEQYF.